One and the same sample provided the 21 T cell receptor beta chains below, sequenced in a study of OX40 agonist ivuxolimab in advanced cancers. Profiling relied on immunoSEQ multiplex PCR, and the TCRdb table lists in-frame clones only, not all of them. The sample holds roughly 65,000 clones, around four fifths seen once. The sample was CD4+ or CD8+ T cells sorted from blood, taken in a trial of the OX40 agonist ivuxolimab. Receptors were obtained from an adult with an advanced solid tumor such as melanoma, head and neck, liver or kidney cancer.

The chain links TRBV10-1 to TRBJ2-7; TRBD1 matches 10 bases. In germline, CDR1 is WNHNN, CDR2 SYGVQD (reference sequence). There are 15 residues in the CDR3. V was pared by 6 bases and J by 6 bases, with 11 bases of the junction left unmatched. CDR3 nucleotides: TGCGCCAGCAGAGATCTCGGGACAGGGGCAAGCGAGCAGTACGTC. Its translation: CASRDLGTGASEQYV.

The chain combines TRBV28 with TRBJ2-7; tentative D call: TRBD2 (6 bases). Germline CDR1 reads MDHEN; CDR2 reads SYDVKM. The CDR3 is 15 amino acids. V was clipped by 3 bases and J by 5 bases, with 17 bases between them. CDR3 in DNA: TGTGCCAGCAGTTTGGGAGGAGGGATCAGGGACGAGCAGTACGTC. Translation: CASSLGGGIRDEQYV.

This rearrangement joins TRBV10-3 to TRBJ2-7; D possibly matches TRBD1 or TRBD2 (5 bases each). V lost 2 bases and J lost 2, with 13 bases in between. The germline CDR1 and CDR2 sequences are ENHRY and SYGVKD. CDR3 length: 15 residues. CDR3 bases: TGTGCCATCAGTGAGCCGGGACGGGGAACCTACGAGCAGTACTTC. It encodes CAISEPGRGTYEQYF.

The CDR3 bases are TGTGCCAGCAGTCCACAGAAATCGGGGGAGACCCAGTACTTC. Translated, it gives CASSPQKSGETQYF. The chain couples TRBV2 to TRBJ2-5; D might be TRBD2 (5 bases). The CDR3 runs 14 residues. Deletions cut 5 bases from V and 5 bases from J, with 15 bases between. Germline-derived CDR1 and CDR2 are SNHLY and FYNNEI.

The chain employs TRBV5-4 and TRBJ2-1; TRBD1 agrees at 8 bases. Per the germline V gene, CDR1 is SGHNT and CDR2 is YYREEE (reference sequence). V lost 4 bases and J lost 5; bases outside the gene matches: 11. This CDR3 region has 16 residues. The CDR3 reads CASSVGFRGLNNEQFF. The CDR3 DNA reads TGTGCCAGCAGCGTTGGGTTCAGGGGGCTTAACAATGAGCAGTTCTTC.

The V and J genes are TRBV6-5 and TRBJ2-7, with 9 bases lining up with TRBD2. The V and J ends lost 4 bases and 6 bases, in that order; junction bases with no gene match: 10. The CDR3 covers 15 residues. CDR1 is MNHEY, CDR2 SVGAGI, per germline. CDR3 in amino acids: CASSSRRGGFLEQYV. The CDR3 DNA reads TGTGCCAGCAGTTCCCGGCGGGGGGGTTTTCTCGAGCAGTACGTC.

This clone was found once. This chain uses TRBV10-1 with TRBJ1-2; no clear D. Trimming shortened V by 0 bases and J by 9 bases, and 11 bases separated the two germline ends. CDR3 length equals 13 residues. The V gene's germline CDR1 is WNHNN and CDR2 SYGVQD (reference sequence). This chain's CDR3 is CASSESEGLRYTF. CDR3 nucleotides: TGCGCCAGCAGTGAGTCGGAGGGCCTTCGCTACACCTTC.

The rearrangement links TRBV20-1 to TRBJ1-1; TRBD1 might be the D (5 bases). Trimming took off 5 bases at V and 3 bases at J, with 7 bases between the two ends. The CDR3 totals 11 residues. Germline CDR1 is DFQATT and CDR2 is SNEGSKA (reference sequence). The DNA for the CDR3 is TGCAGTGCTCAGGGTTACACTGAAGCTTTCTTT. It is translated as CSAQGYTEAFF.

The CDR3 nucleotides read TGTGCCAGTAGTTTGACAGGGAGTAATTCACCCCTCCACTTT. Protein: CASSLTGSNSPLHF. The chain couples TRBV19 to TRBJ1-6; 7 nucleotides line up with TRBD1. The CDR3 is 14 amino acids. Germline CDR1 is LNHDA and CDR2 is SQIVND (reference sequence). Unmatched junction bases numbered 4, after V lost 5 bases and J lost 6 bases. Full variable domain (remainder filled in from reference TRBV19 and TRBJ1-6): DGGITQSPKYLFRKEGQNVTLSCEQNLNHDAMYWYRQDPGQGLRLIYYSQIVNDFQKGDIAEGYSVSREKKESFPLTVTSAQKNPTAFYLCASSLTGSNSPLHFGNGTRLTVT.

The V and J genes are TRBV5-6 and TRBJ1-2; 8 nucleotides line up with TRBD1. The CDR3 contains 16 residues. Germline V gives CDR1 SGHDT, CDR2 YYEEEE. V shed 1 base, J shed 4 bases, and the junction held 9 bases outside the gene matches. The CDR3 DNA follows: TGTGCCAGCAGCTTGTTCCCTTGGACAGGGACCTATGGCTACACCTTC. This sequence encodes CASSLFPWTGTYGYTF. Filled out from reference TRBV5-6 and TRBJ1-2, the complete variable domain reads DAGVTQSPTHLIKTRGQQVTLRCSPKSGHDTVSWYQQALGQGPQFIFQYYEEEERQRGNFPDRFSGHQFPNYSSELNVNALLLGDSALYLCASSLFPWTGTYGYTFGSGTRLTVV.

The chain recombines TRBV10-3 with TRBJ2-1; TRBD1 matches 8 bases. The germline V gene encodes CDR1 ENHRY and CDR2 SYGVKD. The CDR3 spans 13 residues. V lost 2 bases to trimming and J lost 11 bases; unmatched junction nucleotides: 5. Here the CDR3 DNA reads TGTGCCATCAGTGAGCCGGACAGGGTGAAGCAGTTCTTC. This translates into CAISEPDRVKQFF.

The CDR3 bases are TGTGCCAGCGGGTCGCTTCAGGGTCCCTATGGCTACACCTTC. Translating it yields CASGSLQGPYGYTF. The rearrangement joins TRBV28 to TRBJ1-2, with D maybe TRBD1 (5 bases). CDR1 is MDHEN and CDR2 is SYDVKM in the germline V gene. This CDR3 has 14 residues. V shed 8 bases and J shed 4 bases, with 17 bases lying between them.

The chain combines TRBV7-6 with TRBJ1-5; no clear D gene. The germline V gene has CDR1 SGHVS and CDR2 FNYEAQ. The CDR3 extends over 15 amino acids. The V end was cut by 0 bases, the J end by 2 bases, with 8 bases between. This CDR3 reads CASSLAGPGNQPQHF. For the CDR3, the DNA is TGTGCCAGCAGCTTAGCAGGACCAGGCAATCAGCCCCAGCATTTT.

The V gene is TRBV5-5, the J gene TRBJ1-1; D is uncertain. Between the trimmed V and J ends, which lost 5 bases and 0 bases, there was a span of 8 bases. This CDR3 is built from 13 residues. Germline CDR1 is SGHKS and CDR2 is YYEKEE (reference sequence). DNA for the CDR3: TGTGCCAGCAGGACTTCAATGAACACTGAAGCTTTCTTT. Residues: CASRTSMNTEAFF.

The chain carries TRBV5-1 and TRBJ1-1; D gene ambiguous. The length of the CDR3 is 13 residues. Germline CDR1 reads SGHRS; CDR2 reads YFSETQ. Trimming stripped 5 bases from V and 0 bases from J, with 8 bases between. The CDR3 bases are TGCGCCAGCAGGTTCGACGTGAACACTGAAGCTTTCTTT. It is translated as CASRFDVNTEAFF.

The chain couples TRBV30 to TRBJ1-1; D uncertain. The germline CDR1 and CDR2 sequences are GTSNPN and SVGIG (reference sequence). This CDR3 is 13 amino acids long. The germline V and J ends were trimmed by 5 bases and 3 bases, with 13 bases remaining between them. The CDR3 nucleotides read TGTGCCTGGCAGGACGGGAGGGACACTGAAGCTTTCTTT. Its protein is CAWQDGRDTEAFF.

J is TRBJ1-6 and V is TRBV27; perhaps TRBD1 as D (5 bases). This CDR3 contains 14 residues. Deletions cut 2 bases from V and 7 bases from J, with 9 bases between. Germline CDR1 reads MNHEY; CDR2 reads SMNVEV (reference sequence). In DNA, the CDR3 is TGTGCCAGCAGTTTAAGGGGATTCAATTCACCCCTCCACTTT. It specifies CASSLRGFNSPLHF.

V and J are TRBV7-2 and TRBJ2-5; TRBD2 matches at 12 bases. J lost 8 bases, V lost 5 bases, and 9 bases had no gene match. The CDR3 spans 15 residues. Germline CDR1 reads SGHTA; CDR2 reads FQGNSA. In DNA, the CDR3 is TGTGCCAGCAGCAGCTCTAGCGGGGGGGCGGGAACCCAGTACTTC. Its translation: CASSSSSGGAGTQYF.

The chain carries TRBV28 and TRBJ2-1; a possible D gene is TRBD2 (6 bases). Per germline, CDR1 MDHEN and CDR2 SYDVKM. Trimming removed 6 bases from V and 0 bases from J, with 15 bases in between. The CDR3 sequence is 16 residues long. CDR3 protein: CASSRYRRDSYNEQFF. CDR3 bases: TGTGCCAGCAGCCGTTATAGGCGGGACTCCTACAATGAGCAGTTCTTC.

This chain connects TRBV7-2 to TRBJ2-1; no reliable D call. CDR1 is SGHTA and CDR2 is FQGNSA in the germline V gene. Trimming left V 4 bases short and J 14 bases short, with 18 bases between. CDR3 length equals 13 residues. The CDR3 here is CASSSPGEGNKFF. In nucleotides, the CDR3 is TGTGCCAGCAGCTCCCCAGGTGAAGGGAATAAGTTCTTC.

The gene calls are TRBV7-2 and TRBJ1-5; no definite D call. In germline, CDR1 is SGHTA, CDR2 FQGNSA. Trimming left V 0 bases short and J 1 base short, with 10 bases between. The CDR3 is 16 amino acids. In DNA form, the CDR3 reads TGTGCCAGCAGCTTAGCCGCGGGAGGGAGCAATCAGCCCCAGCATTTT. Amino acid sequence: CASSLAAGGSNQPQHF.